The clone carrying this T cell receptor beta chain was counted a single time. This sample stems from a study of T cells after yellow fever vaccination. Whole-study results and caveats: Of the clonotypes, a small share occurred in both CD4 and CD8 compartments.

V lost 11 bases and J lost 1, with 19 bases in between. Germline lookup yields CDR1 LGHDT and CDR2 YNNKEL (reference sequence). The CDR3 covers 15 residues. TCRdb called the 5' RACE reads again in MiXCR, with one record for every CDR3 protein. The table lists 25,000 to 35,000 distinct CDR3 sequences, about 6% of them singletons, with around 25% in the top ten. The specimen comprised PBMCs, either bulk or a sorted T-cell subset (CD4+, CD8+, memory, or dextramer-sorted; not recorded which), sampled on the day of the yellow fever booster vaccination. The chain recombines TRBV3-1 with TRBJ2-3; the D gene is possibly TRBD1 (6 bases). This clonotype was sampled from a man aged 25 to 45 who received the YFV17D yellow fever vaccine. CDR3 sequence: CASTKPGHGTDTQYF. Here the CDR3 DNA reads TGTGCCTCCACCAAGCCGGGACACGGCACAGATACGCAGTATTTT.